One and the same sample provided the 7 T cell receptor beta chains below, sequenced in a study of CD8 T cells in Susac syndrome. RNA totalling about 0.5 to 1 ug underwent reverse transcription with random hexamers. One entry per CDR3 protein results from TCRdb running MiXCR on the immunoSEQ multiplex PCR reads. The profile shows approximately 300,000 distinct CDR3 sequences, 65% to 90% of them singletons. The sample consisted of CD8+ T cells from PBMCs. These receptors were obtained from a human donor with multiple sclerosis.

J is TRBJ1-1 and V is TRBV7-9; weak D call: TRBD1 (5 bases). Germline V gene lookup returns CDR1 SEHNR and CDR2 FQNEAQ (reference sequence). This CDR3 spans 13 amino acids. V lost 7 bases, J lost 5 bases, and 14 bases lay in between. Here the CDR3 reads CASIGGTETEAFF. The CDR3 DNA follows: TGTGCCAGCATCGGTGGGACGGAGACTGAAGCTTTCTTT.

This rearrangement joins TRBV18 to TRBJ1-5; possible D gene TRBD1, 5 bases. The ends were cut back, 1 base at V and 1 base at J, with 8 bases in the middle. This CDR3 has 15 amino acids. Germline V CDR1 and CDR2: KGHSH, LQKENI. The DNA for the CDR3 is TGTGCCAGCTCACCACGGTCAGGGAGCAATCAGCCCCAGCATTTT. Encoded protein: CASSPRSGSNQPQHF.

This chain joins TRBV19 and TRBJ2-3; TRBD2 matches 14 bases. Germline V CDR1 and CDR2: LNHDA, SQIVND (reference sequence). The trim removed 5 bases at V and 4 bases at J, leaving 8 bases unmatched. The CDR3 is made up of 17 amino acids. CDR3 loop: CASSGGLAGANPDTQYF. CDR3 DNA: TGTGCCAGTAGTGGGGGACTAGCGGGGGCAAATCCAGATACGCAGTATTTT.

This clonotype came up once. The V and J genes are TRBV29-1 and TRBJ2-7; D call uncertain. The V gene's germline CDR1 is SQVTM and CDR2 ANQGSEA. The ends were cut back, 4 bases at V and 3 bases at J, with 7 bases in the middle. The CDR3 loop spans 11 amino acids. This CDR3 reads CSVVSGYEQYF. The CDR3, as DNA: TGCAGCGTTGTATCAGGCTACGAGCAGTACTTC.

This clonotype was seen a single time. The J gene is TRBJ2-3, the V gene TRBV27, with D unclear. Germline assignment: CDR1 MNHEY and CDR2 SMNVEV (reference sequence). This CDR3 region has 17 residues. V lost 3 bases and J lost 1, with 17 bases in between. The chain's CDR3 is CASSFSLSQWGTDTQYF. In nucleotides, the CDR3 is TGTGCCAGCAGTTTTTCCCTCTCTCAATGGGGCACAGATACGCAGTATTTT.

This chain joins TRBV2 and TRBJ1-2; 9 bases map to TRBD1. V was pared by 1 base and J by 6 bases, with 6 bases of the junction left unmatched. Germline V gene data show CDR1 as SNHLY and CDR2 as FYNNEI. The CDR3 has 15 residues. In DNA form, the CDR3 reads TGTGCCAGCAGTGAAGACCCCCGGGACAGGGATGGCTACACCTTC. It translates to CASSEDPRDRDGYTF.

The chain recombines TRBV7-9 with TRBJ2-5; D possibly matches TRBD1 or TRBD2 (6 bases each). Trimming stripped 2 bases from V and 5 bases from J, with 15 bases between. The CDR3 loop spans 15 amino acids. The germline gives CDR1 SEHNR, CDR2 FQNEAQ (reference sequence). The CDR3 protein is CASSLSFGGAETQYF. CDR3 DNA sequence: TGTGCCAGCAGCTTAAGTTTCGGGGGCGCGGAGACCCAGTACTTC.